The T cell receptor (beta chain) described here comes from a study of CD8 T cells in Susac syndrome. Random hexamers were used to reverse transcribe the RNA input (0.5 to 1 ug). An immunoSEQ multiplex PCR amplified TCR beta CDR3 over 54 Vbeta and 13 Jbeta. TCRdb itself ran the immunoSEQ multiplex PCR reads through MiXCR, one entry per CDR3 protein. The sample has more than 75,000 distinct CDR3 sequences, roughly 93% seen once. Points from the study as a whole: It was acknowledged by the study that relatively few individuals were included in its TCR sequencing and HLA analysis.

The controls, all healthy donors, were matched for age and sex. It was negative isolation that provided the CD8+ and CD4+ T cells, whereas TEMRA cells were enriched by FACS. This clonotype occurred once. Its antigen remains unidentified. The CDR3 has 16 amino acids. CDR1 KGHDR and CDR2 SFDVKD come from the germline V gene. Trimming removed 4 bases from V and 4 bases from J, with 17 bases in between. The V and J genes are TRBV24-1 and TRBJ2-3; possibly TRBD1 for D (6 bases). This sequence originates from a human donor in good health. The specimen was CD8+ T cells from PBMCs. The CDR3 DNA reads as TGTGCCACCAGTGACCCCCTGACAGGCGGGTCAGATACGCAGTATTTT. Translated: CATSDPLTGGSDTQYF.